This T cell receptor (beta chain) appears in the sequencing data of a study of blood T cell repertoires in COVID-19. On the study more broadly: Nucleic acid was either cDNA or gDNA, and it came from T cells, B-cell-depleted T cells, or PBMCs.

In the original processing: Nucleated cell number was recorded as an estimate derived from reference gene primer amplification. Method: immunoSEQ multiplex PCR; TCRdb's copy keeps in-frame clones and lacks some. D and trimming come from the DNA, and the V and J calls and clone size come from that table. The sample lists approximately 260,000 clones; roughly 80% were seen once. This clone was seen more than once but under ten times. This CDR3 region has 15 residues. The V segment lost 5 bases and the J segment 10 bases; nucleotides outside the gene matches: 8. Germline-derived CDR1 and CDR2 are SEHNR and FQNEAQ (reference sequence).

V and J are TRBV7-9 and TRBJ1-4, with 12 bases aligning to TRBD1. This sequence was found in a woman aged 80 or older with acute or convalescent COVID-19. Sequenced: peripheral blood. CDR3 amino acids: CASSPGTGGERKLFF. The DNA for the CDR3 is TGTGCCAGCAGCCCCGGGACAGGGGGCGAAAGAAAACTGTTTTTT.